Following are 17 T cell receptor beta chains from one sample sequenced in a study of blood T cell repertoires in COVID-19. Generated by immunoSEQ multiplex PCR, the TCRdb table keeps only in-frame clones and is missing some. The repertoire has some 71,000 clones, 90% of them found once; the top ten carry 5.3%. The sample taken for sequencing was peripheral blood. Receptors originate from a man aged 45-60 years with acute or convalescent COVID-19.

The V gene is TRBV27, the J gene TRBJ1-2, with 8 nucleotides matching TRBD1. Germline V CDR1 and CDR2: MNHEY, SMNVEV (reference sequence). Trimming at V came to 5 bases and at J to 6 bases, leaving 5 bases not matched to a gene. The CDR3 runs 13 residues. The CDR3 nucleotides are TGTGCCAGCAGTCCTTGGACAGGGAATGGCTACACCTTC. Translated, it gives CASSPWTGNGYTF.

In its sample, this clone was seen once. The J gene is TRBJ2-1, the V gene TRBV5-4; D gene ambiguous. Germline CDR1 reads SGHNT; CDR2 reads YYREEE (reference sequence). V gave up 2 bases and J gave up 6 bases, with 3 bases separating them. The CDR3 is 11 residues long. The CDR3 is CASSFGNEQFF. DNA for the CDR3: TGTGCCAGCAGCTTCGGCAATGAGCAGTTCTTC.

V is TRBV9 and J is TRBJ2-5; 10 nucleotides line up with TRBD2. Germline V CDR1 and CDR2: SGDLS, YYNGEE. The ends lost 4 bases at V and 5 bases at J; junction bases unmatched: 14. The CDR3 sequence is 17 residues long. In DNA, the CDR3 is TGTGCCAGCAGCCCCCCAGGGGTAGCGGGAGGTTCGGAGACCCAGTACTTC. Translating it yields CASSPPGVAGGSETQYF.

This sequence joins TRBV6-5 and TRBJ1-5, with D possibly matching TRBD1 (6 bases). Germline CDR1 and CDR2: MNHEY and SVGAGI. The CDR3 extends over 15 amino acids. V was shortened by 6 bases and J by 1 base, with 13 bases between the two germline ends. The CDR3: CASRSGTSSNQPQHF. CDR3 bases: TGTGCCAGCAGATCTGGGACATCCAGCAATCAGCCCCAGCATTTT.

This chain uses TRBV12-3 or TRBV12-4 with TRBJ1-2, with a weak D call TRBD1 (5 bases). The length of the CDR3 is 12 residues. Trimming shortened V by 6 bases and J by 1 base, and 6 bases separated the two germline ends. The CDR3 DNA follows: TGTGCCAGCAGCCAGGGTAACTATGGCTACACCTTC. Amino acids: CASSQGNYGYTF.

The chain combines TRBV6-2 or TRBV6-3 with TRBJ2-7, with 8 bases that match TRBD2. There are 16 residues in the CDR3. The ends lost 6 bases at V and 2 bases at J; junction bases unmatched: 12. In germline, CDR1 is MNHEY, CDR2 SVGEGT. CDR3 sequence reads: CASSPTPGGSTYEQYF. DNA of the CDR3: TGTGCCAGCAGCCCTACCCCGGGGGGGTCCACCTACGAGCAGTACTTC.

The genes are TRBV7-9 and TRBJ2-3; TRBD1 matches 8 bases. From germline, CDR1 is SEHNR and CDR2 FQNEAQ (reference sequence). The CDR3 has 15 residues. With 1 base clipped from V and 4 bases from J, the junction kept 4 bases outside the gene matches. Here the CDR3 reads CASSLVGQGADTQYF. CDR3 DNA sequence: TGTGCCAGCAGCTTAGTAGGACAGGGAGCAGATACGCAGTATTTT.

The CDR3, as DNA: TGTGCCAGCAGCCGCAGCCGGGACAGGCTACTAGCGGGAGTGGCGGAGACCCAGTACTTC. Residues: CASSRSRDRLLAGVAETQYF. The chain is built from TRBV21-1 and TRBJ2-5; the DNA was not compared with TRBD2, the D call given in the table. TRBV21-1 is listed as a pseudogene. The CDR3 spans 20 residues.

The rearrangement joins TRBV24-1 to TRBJ2-3; D possibly corresponds to TRBD1 (6 bases). The V gene's germline CDR1 is KGHDR and CDR2 SFDVKD. V shed 1 base and J shed 6 bases, with 19 bases lying between them. CDR3 length: 17 residues. This chain's CDR3 is CATSDFPYRDRGDTQYF. The DNA of the CDR3 is TGTGCCACCAGTGATTTCCCGTACAGGGATAGGGGGGATACGCAGTATTTT.

The CDR3 DNA reads as TGTGCCACCGACGCGGCGGGACCCACAGATACGCAGTATTTT. It specifies CATDAAGPTDTQYF. The chain has TRBV9 and TRBJ2-3, with D maybe TRBD2 (6 bases). V dropped 9 bases and J dropped 2 bases, with 16 bases sitting between them. Germline CDR1 SGDLS, CDR2 YYNGEE. The CDR3 is 14 residues long.

This chain joins TRBV7-9 and TRBJ1-3, with a possible D match to TRBD1 (6 bases). The germline V gene encodes CDR1 SEHNR and CDR2 FQNEAQ (reference sequence). Trimming shortened V by 5 bases and J by 0 bases, and 14 bases separated the two germline ends. The CDR3 loop spans 16 amino acids. CDR3 DNA: TGTGCCAGCAGCGAACAGGGACCCATCTCTGGAAACACCATATATTTT. It translates to CASSEQGPISGNTIYF.

The V gene is TRBV7-9, the J gene TRBJ2-1, with a weak D call TRBD1 (5 bases). The CDR3 has 13 amino acids. The V gene's germline CDR1 is SEHNR and CDR2 FQNEAQ (reference sequence). Trimming took 1 base from V and 4 from J, leaving 5 bases between them. The CDR3 loop is CASSLGQYNEQFF. The CDR3 DNA reads TGTGCCAGCAGCTTAGGACAGTACAATGAGCAGTTCTTC.

The CDR3 nucleotides read TGTGCCAGCAGCTTAGCGAACTATGGCTACACCTTC. Translating it yields CASSLANYGYTF. The rearrangement links TRBV11-2 to TRBJ1-2; no clear D gene. Germline-derived CDR1 and CDR2 are SGHAT and FQNNGV. Trimming left V 1 base short and J 2 bases short, with 2 bases between. The CDR3 runs to 12 residues.

The chain couples TRBV19 to TRBJ2-7; 10 nucleotides match TRBD2. Unmatched junction bases numbered 7, after V lost 7 bases and J lost 4 bases. This CDR3 spans 14 amino acids. Per the germline V gene, CDR1 is LNHDA and CDR2 is SQIVND (reference sequence). The CDR3 spells CASKRAGGPYEQYF. The CDR3 DNA reads as TGTGCCAGTAAAAGAGCGGGAGGGCCTTACGAGCAGTACTTC.

The V gene is TRBV5-1, the J gene TRBJ1-2; 9 bases fit TRBD1. Trimming took 3 bases from V and 4 from J; bases not matched to a gene: 7. Germline CDR1 reads SGHRS; CDR2 reads YFSETQ. This CDR3 spans 15 amino acids. CDR3 residues: CASSWQGQGAYGYTF. Written as DNA, the CDR3 is TGCGCCAGCAGCTGGCAGGGACAGGGTGCCTATGGCTACACCTTC.

The rearrangement joins TRBV5-1 to TRBJ1-1; D perhaps matches TRBD1 (6 bases). Trimming left V 0 bases short and J 5 bases short, with 11 bases between. This CDR3 has 14 residues. CDR1 and CDR2 from the germline V gene are SGHRS and YFSETQ. CDR3 loop: CASSLGQAGTEAFF. Written as DNA, the CDR3 is TGCGCCAGCAGCTTGGGACAGGCAGGGACTGAAGCTTTCTTT.

V and J are TRBV5-1 and TRBJ1-1, with 7 bases that match TRBD1. There are 15 residues in the CDR3. The V segment lost 4 bases and the J segment 1 base; nucleotides outside the gene matches: 7. Germline CDR1 SGHRS, CDR2 YFSETQ. CDR3 nucleotides: TGCGCCAGCAGCCCGGGCGACAGGGAGAACACTGAAGCTTTCTTT. It yields the protein CASSPGDRENTEAFF.